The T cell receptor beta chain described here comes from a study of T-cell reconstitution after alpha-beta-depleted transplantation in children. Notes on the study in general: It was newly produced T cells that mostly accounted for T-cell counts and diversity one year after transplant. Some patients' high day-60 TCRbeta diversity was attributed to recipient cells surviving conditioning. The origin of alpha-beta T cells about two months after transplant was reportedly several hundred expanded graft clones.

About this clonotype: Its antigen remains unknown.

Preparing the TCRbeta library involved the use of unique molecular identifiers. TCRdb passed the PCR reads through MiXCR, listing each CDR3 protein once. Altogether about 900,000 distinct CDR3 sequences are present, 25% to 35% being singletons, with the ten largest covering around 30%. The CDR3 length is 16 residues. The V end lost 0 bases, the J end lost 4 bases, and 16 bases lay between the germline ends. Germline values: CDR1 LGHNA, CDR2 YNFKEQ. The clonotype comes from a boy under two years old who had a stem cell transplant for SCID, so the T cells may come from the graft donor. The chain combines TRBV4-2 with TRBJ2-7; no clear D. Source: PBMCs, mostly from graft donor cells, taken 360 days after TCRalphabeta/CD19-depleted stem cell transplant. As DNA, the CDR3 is TGTGCCAGCAGCCAAGATGTAGAGTCGGCTCCTTACGAGCAGTACTTC. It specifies CASSQDVESAPYEQYF.